The 29 T cell receptor beta chains given below trace back to one sample, sequenced in a study of blood T cells in healthy people across ages (dated by TCRdb to the mid-2010s). Library creation used 5' RACE. A second PCR of roughly 7 to 11 cycles was run with a J-beta primer mix and a sample-barcoded 5' primer. TCRdb handled the public reads itself, with Q25 trimming in fastp and clone calling in MiXCR, and kept productive beta chains. Rows are combined by CDR3 protein, so each entry shows the most common genes and DNA. The sample yields 1.8 million or so distinct CDR3 sequences; roughly two fifths were counted once. The ten most abundant clones make up about 23% of the sample. Source material: blood. These receptors were collected from a human donor in good health.

The CDR3 DNA reads as TGTGCCATCAGTGAAAGCATCGCGAACACCGGGGAGCTGTTTTTT. Encoded protein: CAISESIANTGELFF. The rearrangement uses TRBV10-3 and TRBJ2-2; D is unresolved. The CDR3 is 15 amino acids. Per germline, CDR1 ENHRY and CDR2 SYGVKD. The V and J ends lost 3 bases and 0 bases respectively, with 8 bases between them.

Written as DNA, the CDR3 is TGTGCCAGCAGCCCCAGGATGATGGCGGCGCGGTACTTC. Its protein is CASSPRMMAARYF. The V and J genes are TRBV27 and TRBJ2-7; D gene ambiguous. The V gene's germline CDR1 is MNHEY and CDR2 SMNVEV (reference sequence). Trimming stripped 6 bases from V and 12 bases from J, with 21 bases between. This CDR3 is built from 13 residues.

In this sample, this clonotype turned up once. This chain uses TRBV5-1 with TRBJ1-2; D unresolved. Per germline, CDR1 SGHRS and CDR2 YFSETQ. Deletions cut 2 bases from V and 9 bases from J, with 20 bases between. The CDR3 extends over 15 amino acids. CDR3 region: CASSFSVSAHDRYTF. The CDR3 bases are TGCGCCAGCAGCTTCTCGGTCAGCGCCCACGATCGCTACACCTTC.

The chain carries TRBV4-1 and TRBJ1-4; D may be TRBD1 (6 bases). CDR1 and CDR2 (germline): MGHRA, YSYEKL. This CDR3 comprises 13 residues. The V end was cut by 6 bases, the J end by 16 bases, with 21 bases between. The CDR3 here is CASSPTPGTYKFF. In nucleotides, the CDR3 is TGCGCCAGCAGTCCGACACCTGGGACATATAAGTTTTTT.

This clonotype turned up a few times. This chain uses TRBV12-3 or TRBV12-4 with TRBJ2-7, with a weak D call TRBD2 (5 bases). There are 15 residues in the CDR3. Trimming left V 0 bases short and J 5 bases short, with 14 bases between. CDR3 sequence (DNA): TGTGCCAGCAGTTTAGCCGGGGTCTCTTTCGACGAGCAGTACTTC. It yields the protein CASSLAGVSFDEQYF.

V usage is TRBV12-3 or TRBV12-4 and J usage is TRBJ2-1; D might be TRBD1 or TRBD2, each matching 5 bases. There are 15 residues in the CDR3. Trimming cost V 4 bases and J 8 bases, with 18 bases left between them. This CDR3 reads CASSYQFRLGDEQFF. The DNA of the CDR3 is TGTGCCAGCAGTTACCAATTCCGACTGGGGGATGAGCAGTTCTTC.

The chain carries TRBV29-1 and TRBJ1-2; D gene ambiguous. The CDR3 has 14 residues. Per the germline V gene, CDR1 is SQVTM and CDR2 is ANQGSEA. Trimming removed 0 bases at V and 1 base at J, with 9 bases between. The CDR3 DNA follows: TGCAGCGTTGAAGATCATGGCCGTAACTATGGCTACACCTTC. Translating gives CSVEDHGRNYGYTF.

In its sample, this clonotype was seen many times. CDR3 in DNA: TGCAGTGCCGAAGATATAAAGGGACAGAGCTTCCAAGAGACCCAGTACTTC. Its protein is CSAEDIKGQSFQETQYF. The chain employs TRBV20-1 and TRBJ2-5; the match to TRBD1 covers 7 bases. Losses at the gene ends were 6 bases for V and 1 base for J; bases not matched to a gene: 17. CDR1 is DFQATT and CDR2 is SNEGSKA in the germline V gene (reference sequence). There are 17 residues in the CDR3.

Only a few counts were recorded for this clonotype. This chain links TRBV20-1 with TRBJ2-1, with 8 bases matching TRBD1. Germline CDR1 reads DFQATT; CDR2 reads SNEGSKA (reference sequence). Trimming took 0 bases from V and 5 from J; bases not matched to a gene: 15. The CDR3 has 18 residues. CDR3 in DNA: TGCAGTGCTAGAGATATTACCCCTGACAGGGGTCCGGACAATGAGCAGTTCTTC. It specifies CSARDITPDRGPDNEQFF.

This chain links TRBV3-1 with TRBJ2-5; 9 bases match TRBD2. Germline V gene data show CDR1 as LGHDT and CDR2 as YNNKEL (reference sequence). The CDR3 is made up of 14 amino acids. V lost 5 bases and J lost 5; bases outside the gene matches: 6. The CDR3 loop reads CASSSLSGGETQYF. The CDR3 DNA reads TGTGCCAGCAGCTCTCTTAGCGGGGGTGAGACCCAGTACTTC.

This chain joins TRBV5-1 and TRBJ2-3; unclear D gene. The germline V and J ends were trimmed by 4 bases and 6 bases, with 15 bases remaining between them. The CDR3 covers 14 residues. Germline V gene sequence: CDR1 SGHRS, CDR2 YFSETQ. CDR3 nucleotide sequence: TGCGCCAGCAGCCCCGATAAGGCCCAGGATACGCAGTATTTT. Its protein product is CASSPDKAQDTQYF.

This clonotype was counted a single time. The rearrangement joins TRBV27 to TRBJ2-1; a weak D match, TRBD2 (6 bases). Trimming took off 6 bases at V and 5 bases at J, with 20 bases between the two ends. Germline CDR1 and CDR2: MNHEY and SMNVEV (reference sequence). This CDR3 has 16 amino acids. CDR3 in DNA: TGTGCCAGCAGACCGCGTACGGGGGATTATAACAATGAGCAGTTCTTC. It translates to CASRPRTGDYNNEQFF.

The chain recombines TRBV5-1 with TRBJ1-4; 7 nucleotides match TRBD1. J lost 8 bases, V lost 4 bases, and 8 bases had no gene match. The CDR3 sequence is 14 residues long. From germline, CDR1 is SGHRS and CDR2 YFSETQ. The CDR3 here is CASSGTGVKEKLFF. CDR3 DNA sequence: TGCGCCAGCAGCGGTACAGGGGTAAAGGAAAAACTGTTTTTT.

This clonotype was counted a few times. This chain links TRBV27 with TRBJ1-2; D is unclear. The CDR3 is made up of 13 amino acids. Per the germline V gene, CDR1 is MNHEY and CDR2 is SMNVEV (reference sequence). With 5 bases removed from V and 4 bases from J, the gap between germline ends came to 11 bases. CDR3 coding DNA: TGTGCCAGCAGTCTCTACAGATCCTATGGCTACACCTTC. Residues: CASSLYRSYGYTF.

The chain links TRBV9 to TRBJ2-5; 7 bases are shared with TRBD1. The J call may not be correct, given that the DNA end is closer to TRBJ2-7. CDR1 SGDLS and CDR2 YYNGEE come from the germline V gene. The CDR3 spans 15 residues. The chain's CDR3 is CASSAQDRPDYEQYF. The CDR3 DNA sequence: TGTGCCAGCAGCGCCCAGGACAGGCCCGACTACGAGCAGTACTTC.

This clonotype was seen a few times. The V call is TRBV7-2, the J call TRBJ2-5; 9 positions match TRBD1. Germline assignment: CDR1 SGHTA and CDR2 FQGNSA. This CDR3 is built from 14 residues. V was clipped by 0 bases and J by 11 bases; unmatched bases: 7. The CDR3, as DNA: TGTGCCAGCAGCTTAGCGGGACAGGGCTACCAGCAGTACTTC. Amino acids: CASSLAGQGYQQYF.

As regards this clonotype: The junction does not match germline at one end; this may be a read error. The CDR3: CASRYTQGYERYF. CDR3 in DNA: TGTGCCAGCAGATACACACAGGGATACGAGCGGTACTTC. The chain couples TRBV6-2 or TRBV6-3 to TRBJ2-7, with TRBD1 as a possible D gene (6 bases). Germline V lookup: CDR1 MNHEY, CDR2 SVGEGT. The length of the CDR3 is 13 residues.

In its sample, this clonotype was seen a few times. This chain joins TRBV11-2 and TRBJ2-3, with D possibly matching TRBD1 (5 bases). Between the trimmed V and J ends, which lost 1 base and 5 bases, there was a span of 10 bases. Germline-derived CDR1 and CDR2 are SGHAT and FQNNGV. There are 14 residues in the CDR3. The CDR3 DNA reads TGTGCCAGCAGCTTAGCAGGGCCCAGAGATACGCAGTATTTT. It yields the protein CASSLAGPRDTQYF.

The V gene is TRBV7-4, the J gene TRBJ2-7, with D possibly being TRBD2 (7 bases). The CDR3 loop spans 19 amino acids. With 7 bases removed from V and 7 bases from J, the gap between germline ends came to 35 bases. Germline assignment: CDR1 SGHVT and CDR2 SQSDAQ. The CDR3 DNA reads as TGTGCCAGCACCGCAGAGGGCAGGGGCGCGGGGGTTTCTCTACGAGAGCAGTACTTC. Protein sequence: CASTAEGRGAGVSLREQYF.

On this clonotype itself: It may be a read error: a sequence one base away is much more abundant. The V gene is TRBV27, the J gene TRBJ2-7; TRBD2 is a possible D gene (5 bases). The CDR3 sequence is 13 residues long. The germline gives CDR1 MNHEY, CDR2 SMNVEV (reference sequence). Between the trimmed V and J ends, which lost 2 bases and 7 bases, there was a span of 12 bases. CDR3 loop: CASSLLLGNEQYF. In nucleotides, the CDR3 is TGTGCCAGCAGTTTACTGCTCGGGAATGAGCAGTACTTC.

The chain carries TRBV5-1 and TRBJ2-5; 9 bases line up with TRBD2. V shed 4 bases, J shed 2 bases, and the junction held 6 bases outside the gene matches. In germline, CDR1 is SGHRS, CDR2 YFSETQ. The CDR3 extends over 15 amino acids. CDR3 region: CASSETSGRQETQYF. Here the CDR3 DNA reads TGCGCCAGCAGCGAGACTAGCGGAAGACAAGAGACCCAGTACTTC.

This chain connects TRBV11-3 to TRBJ2-5; TRBD2 might be the D (5 bases). This CDR3 is built from 15 residues. Germline lookup yields CDR1 SGHNT and CDR2 YENEEA. V lost 0 bases to trimming and J lost 7 bases, with 15 bases between them. CDR3 coding DNA: TGTGCCAGCAGCTTAGAACATGGGCTAGCAGCGACCCAGTACTTC. It codes for CASSLEHGLAATQYF.

Turning to this clonotype: A junction boundary mismatches the germline segment, possibly from a read error. The chain has TRBV13 and TRBJ1-1; D remains ambiguous. Germline V gene sequence: CDR1 PRHDT, CDR2 FYEKMQ (reference sequence). The CDR3 consists of 11 residues. For the CDR3, the DNA is TGTGCCAGCAGCCCCGGCGGGGAGCCGGCCTTT. Translation gives CASSPGGEPAF.

The chain employs TRBV7-9 and TRBJ1-4; D remains ambiguous. CDR1 and CDR2 from the germline V gene are SEHNR and FQNEAQ (reference sequence). The CDR3 extends over 12 amino acids. With 3 bases removed from V and 10 bases from J, the gap between germline ends came to 9 bases. In DNA form, the CDR3 reads TGTGCCAGCAGCTTCGAACAAGGAAAACTGTTTTTT. Protein product: CASSFEQGKLFF.

This clonotype has just a few counts. The J gene is TRBJ2-5, the V gene TRBV12-3 or TRBV12-4; TRBD2 aligns across 9 bases. The J call may be incorrect, as the DNA end agrees better with TRBJ2-4. This CDR3 spans 14 amino acids. CDR3 in amino acids: CASSFLAGKNIQYF. Written as DNA, the CDR3 is TGTGCCAGCAGTTTCCTAGCGGGGAAGAACATTCAGTACTTC.

The rearrangement links TRBV6-2 or TRBV6-3 to TRBJ2-5, with 11 bases identical to TRBD1. The CDR3 length is 15 residues. Trimming at V came to 2 bases and at J to 5 bases, leaving 4 bases not matched to a gene. Germline V gives CDR1 MNHEY, CDR2 SVGEGT. CDR3 sequence: CASSYRTGGGETQYF. The CDR3 nucleotides read TGTGCCAGCAGTTACCGGACAGGGGGCGGTGAGACCCAGTACTTC.

This clonotype has more than one count but fewer than ten. The gene calls are TRBV20-1 and TRBJ2-7; unclear D gene. CDR1 is DFQATT, CDR2 SNEGSKA, per germline (reference sequence). The V gene lost 1 base and the J gene lost 0 bases, with 10 bases spanning the gap. The CDR3 has 14 residues. This CDR3 reads CSARVTPSSYEQYF. The CDR3 nucleotides are TGCAGTGCTAGAGTCACACCGAGCTCCTACGAGCAGTACTTC.

The chain recombines TRBV7-8 with TRBJ2-5, with 11 bases matching TRBD2. CDR1 is SGHVS, CDR2 FQNEAQ, per germline. V shed 5 bases and J 4 bases; nucleotides not matched to a gene: 9. The CDR3 is 16 amino acids. Written as DNA, the CDR3 is TGTGCCAGCAGCCCTGAACTAGCGGGGGTTCTAGAGACCCAGTACTTC. The encoded protein is CASSPELAGVLETQYF.

The J gene is TRBJ2-1, the V gene TRBV5-4; D is ambiguous. V lost 4 bases, J lost 0 bases, and 14 bases lay in between. The CDR3 runs to 16 residues. Germline V lookup: CDR1 SGHNT, CDR2 YYREEE (reference sequence). DNA of the CDR3: TGTGCCAGCAGCCCAAACCTCGAAAGCTCCTACAATGAGCAGTTCTTC. This encodes CASSPNLESSYNEQFF.